The 20 T cell receptor beta chains in this list originate from one sample, sequenced in a study of T-cell memory formation after mild COVID-19. MiXCR was run by TCRdb on the 5' RACE reads, yielding one entry per CDR3 protein. The profile shows about 320,000 distinct CDR3 sequences, approximately 15% of them singletons. The sample was PBMCs or a T cell subset sorted from them (not recorded which). The source is a man aged 18 to 29 who had mild COVID-19 (a few samples of this study predate the infection). Cell type and time point are not known.

DNA for the CDR3: TGTGCCAGCAGCCCTTCCACTAGCACAGATACGCAGTATTTT. Encoded protein: CASSPSTSTDTQYF. The chain uses TRBV7-6 and TRBJ2-3; no clear D gene. Trimming shortened V by 5 bases and J by 0 bases, and 9 bases separated the two germline ends. Germline V gene lookup returns CDR1 SGHVS and CDR2 FNYEAQ. The CDR3 totals 14 residues. The full variable domain, rest sourced from reference TRBV7-6 and TRBJ2-3, is GAGVSQSPRYKVTKRGQDVALRCDPISGHVSLYWYRQALGQGPEFLTYFNYEAQQDKSGLPNDRFSAERPEGSISTLTIQRTEQRDSAMYRCASSPSTSTDTQYFGPGTRLTVL.

This chain connects TRBV7-9 to TRBJ1-1; no definite D call. Germline V gene lookup returns CDR1 SEHNR and CDR2 FQNEAQ (reference sequence). CDR3 length equals 10 residues. V was cut by 6 bases and J by 6 bases, with 5 bases left in between. CDR3 residues: CASSHPEAFF. DNA of the CDR3: TGTGCCAGCAGTCACCCTGAAGCTTTCTTT.

This clonotype occurred many times. The chain carries TRBV28 and TRBJ1-2; possible D gene TRBD1, 6 bases. The CDR3 runs 14 residues. Between the trimmed V and J ends, which lost 6 bases and 4 bases, there was a span of 15 bases. CDR1 and CDR2 (germline): MDHEN, SYDVKM. CDR3 protein: CASRLVTGRYGYTF. In DNA form, the CDR3 reads TGTGCCAGCAGATTGGTGACAGGTCGCTATGGCTACACCTTC.

This clonotype has a handful of counts. This sequence joins TRBV5-1 and TRBJ2-5; D is possibly TRBD1 (5 bases). This CDR3 region has 14 residues. V lost 4 bases, J lost 2 bases, and 12 bases lay in between. Germline loops: CDR1 SGHRS, CDR2 YFSETQ. CDR3 in amino acids: CASSPVGDQETQYF. CDR3 DNA sequence: TGCGCCAGCAGCCCAGTAGGGGATCAAGAGACCCAGTACTTC. Together with reference TRBV5-1 and TRBJ2-5, the CDR3 gives the full variable domain: KAGVTQTPRYLIKTRGQQVTLSCSPISGHRSVSWYQQTPGQGLQFLFEYFSETQRNKGNFPGRFSGRQFSNSRSEMNVSTLELGDSALYLCASSPVGDQETQYFGPGTRLLVL.

This clonotype was counted between two and nine times. The V gene is TRBV23-1, the J gene TRBJ1-5, with D tentatively TRBD1 (6 bases). TRBV23-1 is an open reading frame whose function is uncertain. Trimming left V 6 bases short and J 5 bases short, with 20 bases between. The CDR3 has 16 residues. CDR3 nucleotide sequence: TGCGCCAGCAGCCATACAGGGCGCAGGCGTTATCAGCCCCAGCATTTT. Protein sequence: CASSHTGRRRYQPQHF.

The sample holds a few counts of this clonotype. V and J are TRBV6-2 or TRBV6-3 and TRBJ2-7; possible D gene TRBD1, 5 bases. Germline assignment: CDR1 MNHEY and CDR2 SVGEGT. V was cut by 10 bases and J by 4 bases, with 14 bases left in between. The CDR3 runs 12 residues. The CDR3 is CATDKQGYEQYF. Written as DNA, the CDR3 is TGTGCCACCGATAAGCAGGGATACGAGCAGTACTTC.

The chain uses TRBV7-2 and TRBJ2-1; D perhaps matches TRBD1 (7 bases). The germline V and J ends were trimmed by 2 bases and 5 bases, with 19 bases remaining between them. The CDR3 sequence is 17 residues long. Germline CDR1 SGHTA, CDR2 FQGNSA. CDR3 amino acids: CASSLNFPGGIDNEQFF. CDR3 DNA: TGTGCCAGCAGCTTAAATTTCCCAGGGGGGATCGACAATGAGCAGTTCTTC.

The J gene is TRBJ2-1, the V gene TRBV9; 8 positions match TRBD2. V dropped 1 base and J dropped 6; count of bases not matched to a gene: 9. The CDR3 covers 16 residues. Germline V gives CDR1 SGDLS, CDR2 YYNGEE. CDR3 nucleotides: TGTGCCAGCAGCGTAATGGCGGGGGGCCCCCTCAATGAGCAGTTCTTC. It translates to CASSVMAGGPLNEQFF. Full variable domain (remainder filled in from reference TRBV9 and TRBJ2-1): DSGVTQTPKHLITATGQRVTLRCSPRSGDLSVYWYQQSLDQGLQFLIQYYNGEERAKGNILERFSAQQFPDLHSELNLSSLELGDSALYFCASSVMAGGPLNEQFFGPGTRLTVL.

V gene TRBV4-2 combines with J gene TRBJ1-1; no clear D. This CDR3 has 12 amino acids. Germline V gene lookup returns CDR1 LGHNA and CDR2 YNFKEQ. With 11 bases removed from V and 1 base from J, the gap between germline ends came to 11 bases. This chain's CDR3 is CASRGSNTEAFF. CDR3 bases: TGTGCCTCCCGAGGGTCGAACACTGAAGCTTTCTTT.

The rearrangement uses TRBV25-1 and TRBJ1-4; 7 bases map to TRBD1. This CDR3 has 13 amino acids. Germline CDR1 MGHDK, CDR2 SYGVNS. J was trimmed by 7 bases and V by 7 bases; bases with no gene match: 6. The CDR3 here is CASKAQGVEKLFF. The CDR3 DNA follows: TGTGCCAGCAAAGCCCAGGGGGTTGAAAAACTGTTTTTT.

V is TRBV6-1 and J is TRBJ1-4; D is possibly TRBD1 (5 bases). The CDR3 runs to 14 residues. Per germline, CDR1 MNHNS and CDR2 SASEGT. The V and J ends lost 6 bases and 6 bases respectively, with 14 bases between them. CDR3 DNA: TGTGCCAGCAGATCTAGACAGACCCATGAAAAACTGTTTTTT. Encoded protein: CASRSRQTHEKLFF.

The V and J genes are TRBV19 and TRBJ1-5; possible D gene TRBD1, 6 bases. The germline V gene encodes CDR1 LNHDA and CDR2 SQIVND (reference sequence). This CDR3 is 17 amino acids long. Trimming removed 7 bases at V and 3 bases at J, with 22 bases between. The CDR3 protein is CASIVGAGAGDNQPQHF. In DNA, the CDR3 is TGTGCCAGTATCGTTGGGGCAGGGGCCGGGGACAATCAGCCCCAGCATTTT.

This clonotype occurred a few times. The V call is TRBV23-1, the J call TRBJ1-6; possibly TRBD1 for D (5 bases). TRBV23-1 is classed as an ORF, of uncertain function. This CDR3 has 15 residues. Trimming stripped 6 bases from V and 8 bases from J, with 17 bases between. In DNA, the CDR3 is TGCGCCAGCAGCCAACAAACGGGGCGTCATTCACCCCTCCACTTT. This translates into CASSQQTGRHSPLHF.

This clonotype was seen more than once but under ten times. The V gene is TRBV7-9, the J gene TRBJ1-5; a weak D match, TRBD1 (5 bases). The CDR3 contains 17 residues. Germline loops: CDR1 SEHNR, CDR2 FQNEAQ (reference sequence). Trimming shortened V by 5 bases and J by 3 bases, and 20 bases separated the two germline ends. In DNA form, the CDR3 reads TGTGCCAGCAGCCGGGGGTTCGATCGGGATGACAATCAGCCCCAGCATTTT. Amino acid sequence: CASSRGFDRDDNQPQHF.

This clonotype was seen only a few times. The CDR3 sequence is CASNGESYGGSTDTQYF. CDR3 DNA sequence: TGTGCCAGCAACGGCGAATCATACGGGGGATCCACAGATACGCAGTATTTT. The chain is built from TRBV6-2 or TRBV6-3 and TRBJ2-3, with D maybe TRBD2 (6 bases). The CDR3 runs to 17 residues. Trimming cost V 7 bases and J 2 bases, with 22 bases left between them. Germline CDR1 reads MNHEY; CDR2 reads SVGEGT.

The chain has TRBV10-3 and TRBJ2-7; perhaps TRBD2 as D (6 bases). Trimming cost V 3 bases and J 2 bases, with 11 bases left between them. The CDR3 has 14 residues. The germline V gene has CDR1 ENHRY and CDR2 SYGVKD. The DNA for the CDR3 is TGTGCCATCAGTGACCCGGGGGTCCCCTACGAGCAGTACGTC. The encoded protein is CAISDPGVPYEQYV.

The chain uses TRBV3-1 and TRBJ2-7; no definite D call. The CDR3 has 12 amino acids. Trimming took 1 base from V and 7 from J, leaving 8 bases between them. The V gene's germline CDR1 is LGHDT and CDR2 YNNKEL (reference sequence). The DNA for the CDR3 is TGTGCCAGCAGCCAAGCCGCCCAGGAGCAGTACTTC. Amino acids: CASSQAAQEQYF.

The rearrangement joins TRBV6-4 to TRBJ2-3; no clear D. The germline V gene encodes CDR1 MRHNA and CDR2 SNTAGT. The V gene lost 8 bases and the J gene lost 5 bases, with 20 bases spanning the gap. This CDR3 is built from 15 residues. The chain's CDR3 is CASSKLGIGGDTQYF. For the CDR3, the DNA is TGTGCCAGCTCCAAATTGGGTATCGGCGGAGATACGCAGTATTTT.

This clonotype showed up just a few times. V usage is TRBV7-2 and J usage is TRBJ2-2, with 8 bases lining up with TRBD1. Germline assignment: CDR1 SGHTA and CDR2 FQGNSA. V lost 2 bases to trimming and J lost 0 bases; unmatched junction nucleotides: 5. The CDR3 is 17 amino acids. The CDR3 region has the DNA TGTGCCAGCAGCTTACAGGGGGCGCCTACGAACACCGGGGAGCTGTTTTTT. Translating it yields CASSLQGAPTNTGELFF.

This chain joins TRBV3-2 and TRBJ2-7; the table gives TRBD1 as D, unverified against the DNA. TRBV3-2 is classified as a pseudogene. This CDR3 contains 15 residues. In DNA form, the CDR3 reads TGTGCCAGCATCATCTCCGGGACAGGGGTCTGCGAGCAGTACGTC. It codes for CASIISGTGVCEQYV.